These 11 T cell receptor beta chains were all obtained from the same sample, sequenced in a study of OX40 agonist ivuxolimab in advanced cancers. Assay used: immunoSEQ multiplex PCR; TCRdb lists only in-frame clones, some missing. The table has about 7,300 clones, 75% to 90% seen once. This specimen was CD4+ or CD8+ T cells sorted from blood, taken in a trial of the OX40 agonist ivuxolimab. Receptors originate from an adult with an advanced solid tumor such as melanoma, head and neck, liver or kidney cancer.

This clone is a singleton in its sample. CDR3 residues: CASSHRDRGLPHCWETQYF. DNA for the CDR3: TGTGCCAGCAGCCACCGGGACAGGGGGCTCCCACATTGTTGGGAGACCCAGTACTTC. The chain combines TRBV6-4 with TRBJ2-5; the match to TRBD1 covers 12 bases. This CDR3 is built from 19 residues. The V segment lost 6 bases and the J segment 5 bases; nucleotides outside the gene matches: 19. CDR1 and CDR2 from the germline V gene are MRHNA and SNTAGT.

The J gene is TRBJ1-2, the V gene TRBV30; the D is unclear. The germline gives CDR1 GTSNPN, CDR2 SVGIG (reference sequence). The CDR3 sequence is 12 residues long. The V and J ends lost 4 bases and 2 bases respectively, with 8 bases between them. The CDR3 nucleotides read TGTGCCTGGACCGGTGAGAACTATGGCTACACCTTC. Protein: CAWTGENYGYTF. Using reference TRBV30 and TRBJ1-2 for the parts outside the CDR3, the full variable domain is SQTIHQWPATLVQPVGSPLSLECTVEGTSNPNLYWYRQAAGRGLQLLFYSVGIGQISSEVPQNLSASRPQDRQFILSSKKLLLSDSGFYLCAWTGENYGYTFGSGTRLTVV.

The chain is built from TRBV15 and TRBJ2-7, with TRBD1 matching 7 bases. CDR3 length equals 14 residues. Trimming took 1 base from V and 2 from J; bases not matched to a gene: 2. The germline CDR1 and CDR2 sequences are LNHNV and YYDKDF (reference sequence). The CDR3 DNA reads TGTGCCACCAGCAGAGGACAGGGCACCTACGAGCAGTACTTC. It is translated as CATSRGQGTYEQYF.

V gene TRBV28 combines with J gene TRBJ1-5; 7 bases fit TRBD1. The trim removed 3 bases at V and 7 bases at J, leaving 6 bases unmatched. Germline CDR1 reads MDHEN; CDR2 reads SYDVKM. The CDR3 is made up of 14 amino acids. The CDR3 bases are TGTGCCAGCAGTTTGACAGGGCCTGGCCAGCCCCAGCATTTT. It translates to CASSLTGPGQPQHF.

The sample holds one count of this clone. At one of its ends the junction is not consistent with the germline gene, which may arise from a read error. This sequence joins TRBV5-1 and TRBJ2-7, with D tentatively TRBD1 (6 bases). Germline lookup yields CDR1 SGHRS and CDR2 YFSETQ. The CDR3 extends over 14 amino acids. The CDR3 coding sequence is TGCACCAGCAGCCATCCAGGGACATCAACCGAGCAGTACTTC. This codes for CTSSHPGTSTEQYF.

V is TRBV2 and J is TRBJ2-2, with D possibly being TRBD1 (5 bases). V dropped 5 bases and J dropped 7 bases, with 17 bases sitting between them. In germline, CDR1 is SNHLY, CDR2 FYNNEI. CDR3 length: 15 residues. CDR3 DNA sequence: TGTGCCAGCAGTTTACAGGAGAGATTTGGCGGGGAGCTGTTTTTT. Translated: CASSLQERFGGELFF.

This chain uses TRBV5-1 with TRBJ1-4; tentatively, D is TRBD1 (6 bases). Germline lookup yields CDR1 SGHRS and CDR2 YFSETQ. V was pared by 3 bases and J by 0 bases, with 15 bases between. CDR3 length: 17 residues. CDR3 amino acids: CASSWGQFDATNEKLFF. Written as DNA, the CDR3 is TGCGCCAGCAGCTGGGGGCAGTTTGATGCAACTAATGAAAAACTGTTTTTT.

V and J are TRBV10-3 and TRBJ2-7; 8 positions agree with TRBD1. The CDR3 sequence is 13 residues long. V trimming: 8 bases; J trimming: 1 base; junction bases outside the gene matches: 4. CDR1 is ENHRY, CDR2 SYGVKD, per germline. CDR3: CAIGGTGSYEQYF. The CDR3 bases are TGTGCCATCGGAGGGACAGGATCCTACGAGCAGTACTTC.

This clone is medium-sized in the sample. The chain couples TRBV11-2 to TRBJ1-2; the D is unclear. V shed 5 bases and J shed 6 bases, with 13 bases lying between them. Germline lookup yields CDR1 SGHAT and CDR2 FQNNGV. CDR3 length equals 13 residues. CDR3 in amino acids: CASSPSVVDGYTF. CDR3 bases: TGTGCCAGCAGCCCCAGCGTAGTCGATGGCTACACCTTC.

V gene TRBV28 combines with J gene TRBJ2-5, with D possibly matching TRBD1 (5 bases). With 5 bases removed from V and 2 bases from J, the gap between germline ends came to 12 bases. This CDR3 is built from 14 residues. The germline V gene encodes CDR1 MDHEN and CDR2 SYDVKM. CDR3 in amino acids: CASSIEAGQETQYF. CDR3 DNA sequence: TGTGCCAGCAGTATAGAGGCAGGGCAAGAGACCCAGTACTTC. The complete variable domain, with remaining parts taken from reference TRBV28 and TRBJ2-5, reads DVKVTQSSRYLVKRTGEKVFLECVQDMDHENMFWYRQDPGLGLRLIYFSYDVKMKEKGDIPEGYSVSREKKERFSLILESASTNQTSMYLCASSIEAGQETQYFGPGTRLLVL.

The rearrangement uses TRBV7-9 and TRBJ2-1; 8 bases are a match to TRBD2. The CDR3 extends over 17 amino acids. Losses at the gene ends were 1 base for V and 0 bases for J; bases not matched to a gene: 5. Germline V CDR1 and CDR2: SEHNR, FQNEAQ (reference sequence). CDR3 loop: CASSLGTSGPSYNEQFF. CDR3 nucleotides: TGTGCCAGCAGCTTAGGTACTAGCGGACCCTCCTACAATGAGCAGTTCTTC.